The 4 T cell receptor beta chains below come from one sample, sequenced in a study of blood T cell repertoires in COVID-19. Sequenced by immunoSEQ multiplex PCR; TCRdb stores in-frame clones only, minus some. The sample holds 100,000 to 150,000 clones, about 83% seen once. The sequenced sample was peripheral blood. The receptors stem from a man between 60 and 70 years old with acute or convalescent COVID-19.

The chain links TRBV12-2 to TRBJ2-1; the table's D call, TRBD2, was not checked against the DNA. TRBV12-2 is recorded as a pseudogene. This CDR3 has 17 residues. The CDR3 is CASRLVLEGRSYNEQFF. As DNA, the CDR3 is TGTGCAAGTCGCTTAGTCCTGGAGGGGAGATCGTACAATGAGCAGTTCTTC.

The chain uses TRBV11-1 and TRBJ2-1, with 7 bases matching TRBD2. Germline CDR1 and CDR2: SGHAT and FQDESV (reference sequence). CDR3 length: 16 amino acids. Trimming removed 5 bases from V and 0 bases from J; junction bases left unmatched: 7. CDR3 DNA: TGTGCCAGCAGCCCCAGCGGGGCTAGCTCCTACAATGAGCAGTTCTTC. Its translation: CASSPSGASSYNEQFF.

The genes are TRBV5-1 and TRBJ2-1, with 13 bases lining up with TRBD2. CDR3 length equals 16 residues. Germline CDR1 is SGHRS and CDR2 is YFSETQ. The junction had 7 bases not matched to a gene; V was cut back by 2 bases and J by 8 bases. CDR3 coding DNA: TGCGCCAGCAGCTTAGCTACTAGCGGGAGGGCCCATGAGCAGTTCTTC. Translated: CASSLATSGRAHEQFF.

The V gene is TRBV5-1, the J gene TRBJ1-6; maybe TRBD1 (6 bases). The germline CDR1 and CDR2 sequences are SGHRS and YFSETQ. The CDR3 loop spans 14 amino acids. With 3 bases removed from V and 4 bases from J, the gap between germline ends came to 8 bases. As DNA, the CDR3 is TGCGCCAGCAGCTCACAGGGATATAATTCACCCCTCCACTTT. This sequence encodes CASSSQGYNSPLHF. The full variable domain, with the rest looked up from reference TRBV5-1 and TRBJ1-6, is KAGVTQTPRYLIKTRGQQVTLSCSPISGHRSVSWYQQTPGQGLQFLFEYFSETQRNKGNFPGRFSGRQFSNSRSEMNVSTLELGDSALYLCASSSQGYNSPLHFGNGTRLTVT.